This T cell receptor (beta chain) emerged from a study of cytotoxic CD8 clonotypes in ibrutinib-treated CLL. Study-wide background: For this cohort, patients were about a dozen relapsed/refractory and 15 treatment-naive, while some 18 were IGHV unmutated. Responses: roughly 24 partial, 2 complete; after median about 68 months, 14 stayed remitted, about twelve progressed. Findings and caveats of the study: Public clonotypes occurred uncommonly; on treatment, they contracted or remained stable.

Worth noting for this clone: Its specificity is not known.

Using immunoSEQ multiplex PCR, the repertoire was profiled, and TCRdb retains in-frame clones only, with some absent. The data hold 35,000 to 45,000 clones, with 49% observed a single time. CDR1 and CDR2 (germline): SGHDN, FVKESK. CDR3 length: 12 residues. The V and J ends lost 5 bases and 2 bases respectively, with 3 bases between them. Here the sequenced sample was PBMCs, taken before ibrutinib treatment. V gene TRBV14 combines with J gene TRBJ2-2; D remains ambiguous. The TCR comes from a human donor with chronic lymphocytic leukemia. This chain's CDR3 is CASSSNTGELFF. In nucleotides, the CDR3 is TGTGCCAGCAGCTCTAACACCGGGGAGCTGTTTTTT.